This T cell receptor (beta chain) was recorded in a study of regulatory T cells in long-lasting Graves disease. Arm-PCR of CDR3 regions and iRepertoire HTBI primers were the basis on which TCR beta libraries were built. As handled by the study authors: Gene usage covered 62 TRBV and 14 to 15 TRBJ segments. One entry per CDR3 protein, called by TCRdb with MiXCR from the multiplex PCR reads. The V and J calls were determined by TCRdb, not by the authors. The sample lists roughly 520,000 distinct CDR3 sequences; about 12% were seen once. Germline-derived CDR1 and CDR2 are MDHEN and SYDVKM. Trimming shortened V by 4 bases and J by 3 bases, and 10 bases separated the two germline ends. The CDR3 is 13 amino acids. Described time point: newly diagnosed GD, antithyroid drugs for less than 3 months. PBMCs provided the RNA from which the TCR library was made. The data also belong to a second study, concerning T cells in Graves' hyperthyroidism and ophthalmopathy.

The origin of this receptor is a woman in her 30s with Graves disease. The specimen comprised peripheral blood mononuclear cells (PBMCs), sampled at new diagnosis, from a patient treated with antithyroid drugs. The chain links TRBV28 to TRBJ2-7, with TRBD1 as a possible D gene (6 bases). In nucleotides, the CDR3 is TGTGCCAGCAGTTCCGGACAGAACTACGAGCAGTACTTC. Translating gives CASSSGQNYEQYF.